A single sample is the source of the 2 T cell receptor beta chains below, sequenced in a study of blood T cell repertoires in COVID-19. The protocol was immunoSEQ multiplex PCR, while the TCRdb copy is restricted to in-frame clones and leaves out a portion. Of 200,000 to 250,000 clones in the sample, 90% were seen once. Sequenced material: PBMCs or T cells enriched from blood (not recorded which). These receptors were obtained from a young man who had recovered from COVID-19.

This chain joins TRBV5-1 and TRBJ2-1, with a weak D call TRBD2 (5 bases). The CDR3 sequence is 16 residues long. Germline assignment: CDR1 SGHRS and CDR2 YFSETQ. Trimming took off 0 bases at V and 2 bases at J, with 12 bases between the two ends. The CDR3 loop reads CASSLVFSGTYNEQFF. As DNA, the CDR3 is TGCGCCAGCAGCTTGGTCTTTTCCGGGACCTACAATGAGCAGTTCTTC.

The V call is TRBV6-5, the J call TRBJ1-4; D might be TRBD1 (6 bases). With 4 bases removed from V and 7 bases from J, the gap between germline ends came to 13 bases. Germline assignment: CDR1 MNHEY and CDR2 SVGAGI. This CDR3 comprises 14 residues. CDR3 residues: CASSWNRDGEKLFF. Here the CDR3 DNA reads TGTGCCAGCAGTTGGAACAGGGACGGTGAAAAACTGTTTTTT.